This TCR beta chain came from a study of shared clonotypes between healthy human individuals. The CDR3 sequence is 12 residues long. Germline values: CDR1 SEHNR, CDR2 FQNEAQ (reference sequence). V was pared by 0 bases and J by 8 bases, with 7 bases between. Each subset's genomic DNA was shared equally among a number of immunoSEQ plates. Assay: immunoSEQ multiplex PCR; the TCRdb copy retains only in-frame clones and omits some. Of about 2.1 million clones listed, 85% to 95% are singletons. Naive CD8 populations comprised CD45RO-negative cells positively selected for CCR7, excluding terminally differentiated effector memory CD45RA+ cells.

The sequence derives from a man aged 18 to 29 in good health. Some clones in this sample may be carry-over from other donors' samples. The V and J genes are TRBV7-9 and TRBJ1-2; possible D gene TRBD1, 5 bases. The sequenced material came from naive CD8+ T cells from PBMCs. CDR3 protein: CASSLAGEGYTF. CDR3 coding DNA: TGTGCCAGCAGCTTAGCAGGGGAAGGCTACACCTTC.